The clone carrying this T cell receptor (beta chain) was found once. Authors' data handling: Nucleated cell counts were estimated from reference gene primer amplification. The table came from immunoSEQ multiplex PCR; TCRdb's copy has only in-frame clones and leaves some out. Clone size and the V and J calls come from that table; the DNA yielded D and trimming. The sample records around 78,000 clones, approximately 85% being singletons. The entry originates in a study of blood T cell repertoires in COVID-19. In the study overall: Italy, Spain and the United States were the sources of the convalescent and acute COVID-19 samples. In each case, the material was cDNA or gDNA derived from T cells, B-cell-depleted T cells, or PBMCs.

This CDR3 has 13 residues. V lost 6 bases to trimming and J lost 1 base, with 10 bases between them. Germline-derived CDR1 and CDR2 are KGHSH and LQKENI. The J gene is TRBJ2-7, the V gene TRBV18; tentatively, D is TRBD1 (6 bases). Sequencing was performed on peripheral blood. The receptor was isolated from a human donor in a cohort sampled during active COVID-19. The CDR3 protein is CASSPTGSYEQYF. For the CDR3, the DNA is TGTGCCAGCTCGCCGACAGGTTCCTACGAGCAGTACTTC.